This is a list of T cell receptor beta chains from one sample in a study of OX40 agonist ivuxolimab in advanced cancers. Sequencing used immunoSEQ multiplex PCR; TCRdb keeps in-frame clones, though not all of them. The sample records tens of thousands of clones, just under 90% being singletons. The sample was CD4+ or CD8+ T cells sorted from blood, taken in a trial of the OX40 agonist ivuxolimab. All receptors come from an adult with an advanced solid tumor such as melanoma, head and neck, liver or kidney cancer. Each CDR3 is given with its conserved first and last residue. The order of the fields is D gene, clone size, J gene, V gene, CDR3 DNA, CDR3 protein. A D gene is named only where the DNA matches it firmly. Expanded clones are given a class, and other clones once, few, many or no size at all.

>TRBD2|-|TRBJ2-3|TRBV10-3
TGTGCCATCAGACCCGCTAGCGGGGCCCCCACAGATACGCAGTATTTT
CAIRPASGAPTDTQYF
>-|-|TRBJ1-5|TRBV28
TGTGCCAGCAGTGGGGTATCTCAGGGAGGTCAGCCCCAGCATTTT
CASSGVSQGGQPQHF
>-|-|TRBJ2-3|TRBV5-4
TGTGCCGTGGCGTTGGAGCGGTGGGTCACAGATACGCAGTATTTT
CAVALERWVTDTQYF
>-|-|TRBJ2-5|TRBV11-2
TGTGCCAGCACCACTTGGGACAAACAAGAGACCCAGTACTTC
CASTTWDKQETQYF
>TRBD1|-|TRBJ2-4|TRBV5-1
TGCGCCAGCAGCTTGGGCGACAGGGTCACAAACATTCAGTACTTC
CASSLGDRVTNIQYF
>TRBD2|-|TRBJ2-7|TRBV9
TGTGCCAGCAGCGCACTGGGGCTAGCGGGTGCCGAGCAGTACTTC
CASSALGLAGAEQYF
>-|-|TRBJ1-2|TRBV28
TGTGCCAGCAGAACGCTCGTTGTTGGCTACACCTTC
CASRTLVVGYTF
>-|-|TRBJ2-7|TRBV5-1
TGCGCCAGCAGCTTGGATACAGGACCCTACGAGCAGTACTTC
CASSLDTGPYEQYF
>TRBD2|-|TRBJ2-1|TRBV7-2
TGTGCCAGCAGCTTGTCAGTTAGCGGGAGGGCCCGAGAGCAGTTCTTC
CASSLSVSGRAREQFF
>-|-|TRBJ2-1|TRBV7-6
TGTGCCAGCAGCTTAGTTGACAAATACAATGAGCAGTTCTTC
CASSLVDKYNEQFF
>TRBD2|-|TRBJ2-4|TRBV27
TGTGCCAGCAGTTCGGTAGCGGGGTCCCTAGCCAAAAACATTCAGTACTTC
CASSSVAGSLAKNIQYF
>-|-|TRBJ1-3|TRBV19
TGTGCCAGTAGTATAGGCTACTCTGGAAACACCATATATTTT
CASSIGYSGNTIYF
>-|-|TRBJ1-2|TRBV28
TGTGCCAGCAGTGCCCCAATAGGGGGAGATTTC
CASSAPIGGDF
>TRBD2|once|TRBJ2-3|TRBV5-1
TGCGCCAGCAGCGTACGTCCTAGCGGCCCACCTACAGATACGCAGTATTTT
CASSVRPSGPPTDTQYF
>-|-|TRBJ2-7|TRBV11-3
TGTGCCAGCAGCCCCCGGGGGACAGCGAACTACGAGCAGTACTTC
CASSPRGTANYEQYF
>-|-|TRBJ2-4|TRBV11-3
TGTGCCAGCAGCTCCCGGGTTCTGATAGCCAAAAACATTCAGTACTTC
CASSSRVLIAKNIQYF
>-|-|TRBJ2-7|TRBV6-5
TGTGCCAGCAGTACAACCTACGAGCAGTACTTC
CASSTTYEQYF
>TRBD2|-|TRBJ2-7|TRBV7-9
TGTGCCAGCAGCCTCCCGGGACTAGCGGGGTACGAGCAGTACTTC
CASSLPGLAGYEQYF
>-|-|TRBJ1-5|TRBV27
TGTGCCAGCAGTTTCCGGGTTTCCAATCAGCCCCAGCATTTT
CASSFRVSNQPQHF
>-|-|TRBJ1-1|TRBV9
TGTGCCAGCAGCGTAGGGGGTTTTGGGGCTGAAGCTTTCTTT
CASSVGGFGAEAFF
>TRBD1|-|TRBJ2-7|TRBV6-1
TGTGCCAGCAGTGTAGTGGGACAGGACTCCTACGAGCAGTACTTC
CASSVVGQDSYEQYF
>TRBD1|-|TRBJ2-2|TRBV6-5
TGTGCCAGCAGTTGGGGGACAGATCCCGGGGAGCTGTTTTTT
CASSWGTDPGELFF
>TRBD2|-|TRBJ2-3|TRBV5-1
TGCGCCAGCAGCACACTAGCGAGCACAGATACGCAGTATTTT
CASSTLASTDTQYF
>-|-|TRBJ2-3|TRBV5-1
TGCGCCAGCAGCTTGGACTTAGACTTCACAGATACGCAGTATTTT
CASSLDLDFTDTQYF
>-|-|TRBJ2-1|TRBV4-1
TGCGCCAGCAGCCTCCCCAGCGGAGATTACAATGAGCAGTTCTTC
CASSLPSGDYNEQFF
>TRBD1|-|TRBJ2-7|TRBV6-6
TGTGCCAGCAGCGACAGGGGAACCTACGAGCAGTACTTC
CASSDRGTYEQYF
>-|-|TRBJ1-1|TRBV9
TGTGCCAGCAGCGTAGATGGGGGGATGAACACTGAAGCTTTCTTT
CASSVDGGMNTEAFF
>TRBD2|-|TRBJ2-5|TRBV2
TGTGCCACCTTTAGCGGGGACCAAGAGACCCAGTACTTC
CATFSGDQETQYF
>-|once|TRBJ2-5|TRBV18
TGTGCCAGCTCGCCTCCCACACAACAGCTCAAACAAGAGACCCAGTACTTC
CASSPPTQQLKQETQYF
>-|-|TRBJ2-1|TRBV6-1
TGTGCCAGCAGTGATTACGTTTATGGTACTGAGCAGTTCTTC
CASSDYVYGTEQFF
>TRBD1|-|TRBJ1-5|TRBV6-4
TGTGCCAGCAGTGAGAAACAGGGGGTTCAGCCCCAGCATTTT
CASSEKQGVQPQHF
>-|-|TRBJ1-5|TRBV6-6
TGTGCCAGCAGTTACTCCCGAGATAGCAATCAGCCCCAGCATTTT
CASSYSRDSNQPQHF
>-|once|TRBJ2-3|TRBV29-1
TGCAGCGTCCCTGCGGGTAGCGGTAGCACAGATACGCAGTATTTT
CSVPAGSGSTDTQYF
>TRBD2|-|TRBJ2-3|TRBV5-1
TGCGCCAGCAGCTTGGCCCCGGCTAGCGGGGCCTTAACGGATACGCAGTATTTT
CASSLAPASGALTDTQYF
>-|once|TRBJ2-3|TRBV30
TGTGCCTGGAACCGGTTTGGCACAGATACGCAGTATTTT
CAWNRFGTDTQYF
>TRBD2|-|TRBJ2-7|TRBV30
TGTGCCTGGAGTGTGCTAGCGGATTTCTACGAGCAGTACTTC
CAWSVLADFYEQYF
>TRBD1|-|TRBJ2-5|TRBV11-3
TGTGCCAGCAGCTTAGTTGCAGGGGGCACAGAGACCCAGTACTTC
CASSLVAGGTETQYF
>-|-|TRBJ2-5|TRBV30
TGTGCCTGGAGTGTAGTAGCGAGCGGCCAGTACTTC
CAWSVVASGQYF
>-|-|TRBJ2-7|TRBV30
TGTGCCTGGAGTGTACACTCCTACGAGCAGTACTTC
CAWSVHSYEQYF
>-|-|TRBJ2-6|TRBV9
TGTGCCAGCAGTAGCGCCTCTGGGGCCAACGTCCTGACTTTC
CASSSASGANVLTF
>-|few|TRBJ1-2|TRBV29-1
TGCAGCGTTGAACTAGGGGGAGGTAACTATGGCTACACCTTC
CSVELGGGNYGYTF
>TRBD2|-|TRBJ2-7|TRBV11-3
TGTGCCAGCAGCCTGACAGGGACTAGCGGGTCCTACGAGCAGTACTTC
CASSLTGTSGSYEQYF
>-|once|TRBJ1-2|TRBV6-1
TGTGCCAGCAGTGAAGGGGCAGGGTACGGCTACACCTTC
CASSEGAGYGYTF
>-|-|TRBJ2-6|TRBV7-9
TGTGCCAGCAGCTTAGCCACCCTAATCCTACGGGGTGGGGCCAACGTCCTGACTTTC
CASSLATLILRGGANVLTF
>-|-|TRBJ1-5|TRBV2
TGTGCCAGCAGTGTCGAGGGGCTTCAGCCCCAGCATTTT
CASSVEGLQPQHF
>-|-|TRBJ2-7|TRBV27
TGTGCCAGCAGTAAAACCTCCGGGGACGAGCAGTACTTC
CASSKTSGDEQYF
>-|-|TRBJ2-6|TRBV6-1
TGTGCCAGCATCGTCTCTGGGGCCAACGTCCTGACTTTC
CASIVSGANVLTF
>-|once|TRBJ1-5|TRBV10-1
TGCGCCAGCAGTGAGCCTCCGCGGGATAGCAATCAGCCCCAGCATTTT
CASSEPPRDSNQPQHF